This passage covers 15 T cell receptor beta chains from one sample sequenced in a study of blood T cells in healthy people across ages. Then a second PCR, running about 6 to 11 cycles, was carried out with a sample-barcoded 5' primer and a J-beta primer mix. TCRdb reprocessed the 5' RACE reads with MiXCR, giving one entry per CDR3 protein. The table lists hundreds of thousands of distinct CDR3 sequences, approximately 67% of them singletons. Sequencing used blood. The receptors here all came from a man aged 25 to 45 in good health.

This clonotype appeared a single time. V usage is TRBV6-2 or TRBV6-3 and J usage is TRBJ2-7; tentatively, D is TRBD1 (5 bases). The CDR3 totals 12 residues. V was clipped by 2 bases and J by 5 bases, with 7 bases between them. Looked up from germline, CDR1 is MNHEY and CDR2 is SVGEGT. The CDR3 bases are TGTGCCAGCAGTTACGGACACCACGAGCAGTACTTC. Translation: CASSYGHHEQYF.

The chain recombines TRBV7-8 with TRBJ2-6, with no clear D. Trimming took off 5 bases at V and 0 bases at J, with 5 bases between the two ends. Germline lookup yields CDR1 SGHVS and CDR2 FQNEAQ. This CDR3 has 14 residues. The CDR3: CASSRNSGANVLTF. DNA for the CDR3: TGTGCCAGCAGCCGTAACTCTGGGGCCAACGTCCTGACTTTC. The full variable domain, completed using reference TRBV7-8 and TRBJ2-6, is GAGVSQSPRYKVAKRGQDVALRCDPISGHVSLFWYQQALGQGPEFLTYFQNEAQLDKSGLPSDRFFAERPEGSVSTLKIQRTQQEDSAVYLCASSRNSGANVLTFGAGSRLTVL.

The CDR3 loop is CSVEDLVGEAFF. CDR3 nucleotides: TGCAGCGTTGAAGATCTCGTAGGTGAAGCTTTCTTT. V gene TRBV29-1 combines with J gene TRBJ1-1; D is unclear. V was trimmed by 0 bases and J by 7 bases, leaving 9 bases between them. CDR1 is SQVTM and CDR2 is ANQGSEA in the germline V gene. CDR3 size: 12 residues.

The chain has TRBV12-3 or TRBV12-4 and TRBJ2-5, with TRBD1 identical over 7 bases. V shed 6 bases, J shed 1 base, and the junction held 11 bases outside the gene matches. The CDR3 consists of 16 residues. The CDR3 DNA follows: TGTGCCAGCAGACCTCCTCCTTGGACAGGCCAAGAGACCCAGTACTTC. Its translation: CASRPPPWTGQETQYF.

This clonotype appeared a few times. The rearrangement joins TRBV7-6 to TRBJ2-7; TRBD1 matches 7 bases. Trimming at V came to 5 bases and at J to 3 bases, leaving 4 bases not matched to a gene. This CDR3 comprises 13 residues. Germline CDR1 and CDR2: SGHVS and FNYEAQ. The CDR3 reads CASSVDRDYEQYF. Here the CDR3 DNA reads TGTGCCAGCAGCGTCGACAGGGACTACGAGCAGTACTTC.

This sequence joins TRBV29-1 and TRBJ2-7; possible D gene TRBD2, 7 bases. The V end was cut by 4 bases, the J end by 4 bases, with 20 bases between. The CDR3 has 15 amino acids. CDR1 SQVTM and CDR2 ANQGSEA come from the germline V gene. CDR3 residues: CSVGFKGRGAYEQYF. The CDR3 DNA reads as TGCAGCGTTGGTTTCAAGGGACGGGGGGCTTACGAGCAGTACTTC.

The CDR3 region has the DNA TGTGCCAGCAGCTCGAGCACCGGGACGCCTAATGAAAAACTGTTTTTT. This gives the protein CASSSSTGTPNEKLFF. J is TRBJ1-4 and V is TRBV5-8, with D perhaps matching TRBD1 (5 bases). The germline V gene has CDR1 SGHTS and CDR2 YDEGEE. The CDR3 is made up of 16 amino acids. Trimming left V 3 bases short and J 3 bases short, with 15 bases between.

The V gene is TRBV20-1, the J gene TRBJ1-1, with D perhaps matching TRBD1 (5 bases). The CDR3 has 13 amino acids. CDR1 and CDR2 (germline): DFQATT, SNEGSKA (reference sequence). V shed 6 bases and J shed 5 bases, with 16 bases lying between them. In nucleotides, the CDR3 is TGCAGTGCCCCAGACAGCCGGCGGACTGAAGCTTTCTTT. Protein product: CSAPDSRRTEAFF.

The chain combines TRBV7-9 with TRBJ2-2; 8 positions match TRBD1. This CDR3 comprises 14 residues. CDR1 is SEHNR, CDR2 FQNEAQ, per germline (reference sequence). The junction had 5 bases not matched to a gene; V was cut back by 7 bases and J by 4 bases. The CDR3: CASIGQGGTGELFF. In nucleotides, the CDR3 is TGTGCCAGCATCGGACAGGGCGGCACCGGGGAGCTGTTTTTT.

The chain recombines TRBV5-1 with TRBJ1-1; D unresolved. From germline, CDR1 is SGHRS and CDR2 YFSETQ. V was cut by 0 bases and J by 2 bases, with 11 bases left in between. This CDR3 has 15 residues. The CDR3 sequence is CASSLELGYNTEAFF. CDR3 nucleotide sequence: TGCGCCAGCAGCTTGGAACTGGGGTATAACACTGAAGCTTTCTTT.

This clonotype showed up just a few times. The chain combines TRBV10-3 with TRBJ2-1, with TRBD1 matching 9 bases. Germline CDR1 and CDR2: ENHRY and SYGVKD. The CDR3 has 18 residues. The ends lost 4 bases at V and 1 base at J; junction bases unmatched: 11. CDR3 DNA sequence: TGTGCCATCAGTGCCCCGAGGGACAGGGCTCAATCCTACAATGAGCAGTTCTTC. Protein: CAISAPRDRAQSYNEQFF.

The V call is TRBV20-1, the J call TRBJ2-7; D not resolved. V was clipped by 1 base and J by 3 bases, with 10 bases between them. This CDR3 comprises 13 residues. Germline CDR1 reads DFQATT; CDR2 reads SNEGSKA (reference sequence). The CDR3 spells CSARVTGIYEQYF. DNA for the CDR3: TGCAGTGCTAGAGTGACTGGAATCTACGAGCAGTACTTC.

CDR3 in DNA: TGTGCCAGCAGTCGCAGGACTAGCGGATGGAGGACCCAGTACTTC. Translation gives CASSRRTSGWRTQYF. J is TRBJ2-5 and V is TRBV6-2 or TRBV6-3; 10 nucleotides agree with TRBD2. Germline values: CDR1 MNHEY, CDR2 SVGEGT. Trimming at V came to 5 bases and at J to 7 bases, leaving 10 bases not matched to a gene. CDR3 length equals 15 residues.

The chain recombines TRBV3-1 with TRBJ1-2; 10 bases are shared with TRBD1. J lost 8 bases, V lost 4 bases, and 10 bases had no gene match. This CDR3 spans 15 amino acids. The V gene's germline CDR1 is LGHDT and CDR2 YNNKEL (reference sequence). The CDR3 sequence: CASSPHPGQGTGYTF. The CDR3 DNA reads TGTGCCAGCAGCCCCCATCCGGGACAGGGGACGGGCTACACCTTC.

The chain joins TRBV27 to TRBJ2-2, with TRBD1 identical over 8 bases. The germline V gene encodes CDR1 MNHEY and CDR2 SMNVEV (reference sequence). The CDR3 is 16 residues long. The trim removed 3 bases at V and 3 bases at J, leaving 6 bases unmatched. This CDR3 reads CASSFDRGGDTGELFF. Written as DNA, the CDR3 is TGTGCCAGCAGTTTCGACAGGGGAGGAGACACCGGGGAGCTGTTTTTT.